The clone carrying this TCR beta chain was observed at least ten times. This specimen belongs to a study of metastatic and nonmetastatic thyroid tumors. Overall study context: The authors compared repertoires across blood and tumor or nodule tissue from malignant and benign thyroid patients.

Patients were all untreated before their thyroid surgery. Source study methods: CDR3 was compared across clinicopathological groups, and the resulting differences were used to build a distant-metastasis classifier for papillary thyroid cancer. TCRdb re-called the PCR reads through MiXCR. It is TCRdb's table, rather than the study itself, that gives the V and J calls and clone size. Of 40,000 to 50,000 clones listed, less than 5% were seen once; the top ten hold 9.8%. Germline V gene sequence: CDR1 MNHNS, CDR2 SASEGT. The CDR3 extends over 16 amino acids. The ends were cut back, 5 bases at V and 7 bases at J, with 22 bases in the middle.

Sequencing used blood. The TCR sequence derives from a female donor with papillary thyroid cancer or a benign thyroid nodule (not recorded which). Some clones in this sample may be carry-over from other donors' samples. The chain is built from TRBV6-1 and TRBJ2-3, with a possible D match to TRBD2 (6 bases). The CDR3 reads CASSPQNPGDRNTQYF. As DNA, the CDR3 is TGTGCCAGCAGTCCTCAAAATCCGGGAGATAGGAATACGCAGTATTTT.